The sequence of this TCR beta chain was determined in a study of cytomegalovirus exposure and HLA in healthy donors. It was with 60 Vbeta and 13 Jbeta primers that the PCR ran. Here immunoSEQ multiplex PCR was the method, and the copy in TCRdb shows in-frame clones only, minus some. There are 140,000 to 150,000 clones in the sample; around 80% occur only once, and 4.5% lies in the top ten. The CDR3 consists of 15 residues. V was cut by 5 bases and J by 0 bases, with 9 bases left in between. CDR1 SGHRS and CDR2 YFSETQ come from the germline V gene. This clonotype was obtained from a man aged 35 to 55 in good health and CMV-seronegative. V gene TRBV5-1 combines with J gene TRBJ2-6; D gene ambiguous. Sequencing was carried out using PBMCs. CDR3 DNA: TGCGCCAGCAGGCCTATTGTCTCTGGGGCCAACGTCCTGACTTTC. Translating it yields CASRPIVSGANVLTF.